This T cell receptor beta chain came from a study of blood T cell repertoires in COVID-19. Study in general: From the United States, Italy and Spain came samples of acute and convalescent COVID-19.

With 4 bases clipped from V and 10 bases from J, the junction kept 11 bases outside the gene matches. The CDR3 runs to 17 residues. CDR1 and CDR2 (germline): LGHNA, YSLEER. Repertoires were generated with immunoSEQ multiplex PCR, while TCRdb's copy carries only in-frame clones and drops some. The sample carries around 75,000 clones, 70% to 90% recorded once. Sequencing used peripheral blood. V and J are TRBV4-3 and TRBJ2-1, with 15 bases matching TRBD2. The TCR originated in an older man with active COVID-19. CDR3 DNA: TGCGCCAGCAGCCCGGGCCGGGGACTAGCGGGAGGAAAGGAGCAGTTCTTC. This translates into CASSPGRGLAGGKEQFF.